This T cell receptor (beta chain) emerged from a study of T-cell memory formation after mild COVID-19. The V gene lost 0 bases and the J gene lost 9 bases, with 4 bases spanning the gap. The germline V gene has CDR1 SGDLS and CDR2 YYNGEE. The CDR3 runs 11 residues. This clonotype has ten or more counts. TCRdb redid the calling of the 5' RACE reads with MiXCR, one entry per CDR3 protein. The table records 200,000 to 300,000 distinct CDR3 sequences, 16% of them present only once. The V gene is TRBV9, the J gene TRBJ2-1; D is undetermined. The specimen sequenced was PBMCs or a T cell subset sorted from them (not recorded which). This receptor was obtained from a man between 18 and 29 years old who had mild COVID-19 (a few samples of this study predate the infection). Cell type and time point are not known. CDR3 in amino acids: CASSVEGEQFF. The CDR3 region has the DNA TGTGCCAGCAGCGTAGAGGGTGAGCAGTTCTTC.